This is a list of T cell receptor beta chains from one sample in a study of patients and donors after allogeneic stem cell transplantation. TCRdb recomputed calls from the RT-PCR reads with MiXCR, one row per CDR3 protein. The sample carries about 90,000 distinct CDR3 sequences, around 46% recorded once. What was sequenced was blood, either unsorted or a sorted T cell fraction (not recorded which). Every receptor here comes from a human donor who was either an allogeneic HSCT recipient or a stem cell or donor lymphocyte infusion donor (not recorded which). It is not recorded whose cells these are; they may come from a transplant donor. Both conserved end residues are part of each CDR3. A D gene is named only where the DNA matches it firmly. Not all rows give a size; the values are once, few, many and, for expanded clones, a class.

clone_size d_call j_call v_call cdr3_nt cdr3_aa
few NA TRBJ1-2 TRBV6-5 TGTGCCAGCAGTTATGATCGTAGCTTTAACTATGGCTACACCTTC CASSYDRSFNYGYTF
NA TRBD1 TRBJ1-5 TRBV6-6 TGTGCCAGCAGTCCCCCCGGGACAGGGTTGCGTCAGCCCCAGCATTTT CASSPPGTGLRQPQHF
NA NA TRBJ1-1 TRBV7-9 TGTGCCAGCAGCTTACCCAAACAGGGAAGCAACACTGAAGCTTTCTTT CASSLPKQGSNTEAFF
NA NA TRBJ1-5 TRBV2 TGTGCCAGCAGTGAAGAGGGGATTAGCAATCAGCCCCAGCATTTT CASSEEGISNQPQHF
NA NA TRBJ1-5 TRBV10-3 TGTGCCGCCAGTCCGGGGGTGTATAGCAATCAGCCCCAGCATTTT CAASPGVYSNQPQHF
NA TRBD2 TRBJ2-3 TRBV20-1 TGCAGTGCTAGAGATCCGATAGCGGGAAACACAGATACGCAGTATTTT CSARDPIAGNTDTQYF
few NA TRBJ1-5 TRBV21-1 TGTGCCAGCACTCGACAGGGAATTAGCAATCAGCCCCAGCATTTT CASTRQGISNQPQHF
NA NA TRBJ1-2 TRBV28 TGTGCCAGCAGTTTGGCCTCCCTGACCTATGGCTACACCTTC CASSLASLTYGYTF
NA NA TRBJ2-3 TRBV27 TGTGCCAGCAGTTTCTCGGCCTTCACAGATACGCAGTATTTT CASSFSAFTDTQYF
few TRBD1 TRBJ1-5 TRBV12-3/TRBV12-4 TGTGCCAGCAGTTGGCAGGGGGGCAATCAGCCCCAGCATTTT CASSWQGGNQPQHF
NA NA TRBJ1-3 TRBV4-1 TGCGCCAGCAGCCAAGTTCGGAGCTCTGGAAACACCATATATTTT CASSQVRSSGNTIYF
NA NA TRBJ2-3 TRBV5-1 TGCGCCAGCCTCCGGGGCAGTCCAGATACGCAGTATTTT CASLRGSPDTQYF
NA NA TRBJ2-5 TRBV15 TGTGCCACCAGCAGAACCGGGGGCGAAGAGACCCAGTACTTC CATSRTGGEETQYF
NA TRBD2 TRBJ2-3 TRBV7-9 TGTGCCAGCAGCTCGCGGGAGGCCAGCACAGATACGCAGTATTTT CASSSREASTDTQYF
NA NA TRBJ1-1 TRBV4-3 TGCGCCAGCAGCCAGACGAGGGGGTTCCCCACTGAAGCTTTCTTT CASSQTRGFPTEAFF
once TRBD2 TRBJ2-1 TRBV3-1 TGTGCCAGCAGCCAAGTAGCGGGCGCGACCTACAATGAGCAGTTCTTC CASSQVAGATYNEQFF